Below are 25 T cell receptor beta chains sequenced from a single sample in a study of metastatic and nonmetastatic thyroid tumors. Every patient underwent thyroid surgery untreated. TCRdb re-called the PCR reads via MiXCR. Seen here are approximately 19,000 clones, less than 20% observed once, and the top ten hold roughly 40%. The source material was blood. These receptors all stem from a female donor with papillary thyroid cancer or a benign thyroid nodule (not recorded which). Some clones in this sample may be carry-over from other donors' samples.

This clone was found many times. V is TRBV6-2 or TRBV6-3 and J is TRBJ1-2; TRBD1 might be the D (6 bases). The V gene lost 6 bases and the J gene lost 2 bases, with 13 bases spanning the gap. Looked up from germline, CDR1 is MNHEY and CDR2 is SVGEGT. The CDR3 runs to 14 residues. CDR3 DNA sequence: TGTGCCAGCAGACAATCGGGGGCGAACTATGGCTACACCTTC. This translates into CASRQSGANYGYTF.

This clone was observed at least ten times. This CDR3 is CASSYSEGGADTQYF. The CDR3 DNA reads as TGTGCCAGCAGTTACTCGGAGGGAGGCGCAGATACGCAGTATTTT. This chain uses TRBV6-2 or TRBV6-3 with TRBJ2-3; D possibly corresponds to TRBD2 (6 bases). The V gene's germline CDR1 is MNHEY and CDR2 SVGEGT. The CDR3 runs to 15 residues. V lost 0 bases and J lost 4, with 11 bases in between.

This clone was observed at least ten times. This rearrangement joins TRBV4-1 to TRBJ1-2; D is undetermined. V was pared by 3 bases and J by 4 bases, with 15 bases between. CDR1 is MGHRA and CDR2 is YSYEKL in the germline V gene. The CDR3 extends over 15 amino acids. The CDR3 region has the DNA TGCGCCAGCAGCCAGAGTTGGACGGAGATCTATGGCTACACCTTC. Its protein product is CASSQSWTEIYGYTF.

This clone was picked up many times. V usage is TRBV14 and J usage is TRBJ2-7; D gene ambiguous. Trimming left V 2 bases short and J 4 bases short, with 3 bases between. The CDR3 covers 11 residues. The germline CDR1 and CDR2 sequences are SGHDN and FVKESK. The CDR3, as DNA: TGTGCCAGCAGCCAACTTTACGAGCAGTACTTC. Translated, it gives CASSQLYEQYF. The full variable domain, its missing parts supplied by reference TRBV14 and TRBJ2-7, is EAGVTQFPSHSVIEKGQTVTLRCDPISGHDNLYWYRRVMGKEIKFLLHFVKESKQDESGMPNNRFLAERTGGTYSTLKVQPAELEDSGVYFCASSQLYEQYFGPGTRLTVT.

This clone was counted many times. The chain has TRBV9 and TRBJ2-3; 8 bases align to TRBD1. Looked up from germline, CDR1 is SGDLS and CDR2 is YYNGEE. V was clipped by 4 bases and J by 2 bases; unmatched bases: 12. The CDR3 contains 17 residues. Here the CDR3 reads CASSSEGGTGVTDTQYF. The CDR3 DNA reads as TGTGCCAGCAGCTCCGAGGGCGGGACAGGAGTCACAGATACGCAGTATTTT. Filled out from reference TRBV9 and TRBJ2-3, the complete variable domain reads DSGVTQTPKHLITATGQRVTLRCSPRSGDLSVYWYQQSLDQGLQFLIQYYNGEERAKGNILERFSAQQFPDLHSELNLSSLELGDSALYFCASSSEGGTGVTDTQYFGPGTRLTVL.

This sequence joins TRBV7-6 and TRBJ2-2; 7 bases map to TRBD2. V was clipped by 2 bases and J by 4 bases; unmatched bases: 4. Germline V gene sequence: CDR1 SGHVS, CDR2 FNYEAQ. The CDR3 spans 15 residues. The CDR3, as DNA: TGTGCCAGCAGCTTACTAGCGGAAAGCACCGGGGAGCTGTTTTTT. Translation: CASSLLAESTGELFF.

This clone came up many times. The chain couples TRBV7-9 to TRBJ1-5; TRBD1 matches 7 bases. The CDR3 length is 14 residues. Per germline, CDR1 SEHNR and CDR2 FQNEAQ (reference sequence). V shed 6 bases and J 4 bases; nucleotides not matched to a gene: 6. The CDR3 DNA follows: TGTGCCAGCAGTTTTCCGGGACAGAATCAGCCCCAGCATTTT. This codes for CASSFPGQNQPQHF.

This clone has at least ten counts. The V call is TRBV9, the J call TRBJ2-2; 8 bases map to TRBD2. CDR1 is SGDLS and CDR2 is YYNGEE in the germline V gene. Unmatched junction bases numbered 8, after V lost 0 bases and J lost 4 bases. The CDR3 consists of 17 residues. This CDR3 reads CASSVGVGRAGTGELFF. The CDR3 DNA reads as TGTGCCAGCAGCGTAGGGGTCGGGAGGGCCGGCACCGGGGAGCTGTTTTTT.

This clone was found many times. This chain uses TRBV10-3 with TRBJ2-7; D unclear. This CDR3 is built from 12 residues. Germline CDR1 and CDR2: ENHRY and SYGVKD. V dropped 10 bases and J dropped 4 bases, with 14 bases sitting between them. For the CDR3, the DNA is TGTGCCACCGCCCAAGTCGAGTACGAGCAGTACTTC. As protein: CATAQVEYEQYF.

This clone was detected ten times or more. The chain recombines TRBV19 with TRBJ2-4, with D perhaps TRBD2 (7 bases). V lost 5 bases and J 7 bases, leaving 18 bases between the germline ends. Per germline, CDR1 LNHDA and CDR2 SQIVND (reference sequence). CDR3 size: 15 residues. This chain's CDR3 is CASSPSGRGRNIQYF. The CDR3 nucleotides read TGTGCCAGTAGTCCCTCGGGGAGGGGGAGGAACATTCAGTACTTC.

This clone showed up many times. The V call is TRBV24-1, the J call TRBJ1-2; no clear D gene. CDR3 length: 12 residues. Germline-derived CDR1 and CDR2 are KGHDR and SFDVKD. V lost 3 bases and J 8 bases, leaving 9 bases between the germline ends. Written as DNA, the CDR3 is TGTGCCACCAGTGATCCCCCTGCCGGCTACACCTTC. Its protein is CATSDPPAGYTF.

This clone was observed a handful of times. The V call is TRBV24-1, the J call TRBJ2-7; TRBD1 aligns across 8 bases. Germline V gene data show CDR1 as KGHDR and CDR2 as SFDVKD. The CDR3 spans 14 residues. V lost 4 bases to trimming and J lost 6 bases; unmatched junction nucleotides: 7. For the CDR3, the DNA is TGTGCCACCAGTGACCCGACAGGGGATGGCGAGCAGTACTTC. This sequence encodes CATSDPTGDGEQYF.

V is TRBV6-5 and J is TRBJ1-6, with no clear D. Germline assignment: CDR1 MNHEY and CDR2 SVGAGI. V was cut by 0 bases and J by 10 bases, with 13 bases left in between. The CDR3 contains 15 residues. The CDR3 here is CASSYSSEGSSPLHF. In DNA, the CDR3 is TGTGCCAGCAGTTACTCGAGCGAGGGAAGCTCACCCCTCCACTTT.

This clone has more than one count but fewer than ten. A much larger clone differs by one base, so this may be a read error. This CDR3 is also generated by other DNA sequences in the sample. CDR3 DNA: TGCAGCGTTGAAGGTGGGGACAGGGGCGATGAGCAGTTCTTC. This translates into CSVEGGDRGDEQFF. The V call is TRBV29-1, the J call TRBJ2-1; 10 nucleotides line up with TRBD1. This CDR3 region has 14 residues. Germline V gene data show CDR1 as SQVTM and CDR2 as ANQGSEA. Germline trimming cut 1 base from V and 8 bases from J; bases unmatched to any gene: 5.

The V call is TRBV11-2, the J call TRBJ2-7; tentative D call: TRBD1 (5 bases). The ends were cut back, 8 bases at V and 4 bases at J, with 12 bases in the middle. CDR1 is SGHAT, CDR2 FQNNGV, per germline. This CDR3 contains 12 residues. The CDR3 DNA sequence: TGTGCCAGCTCGAAGGGGTTATACGAGCAGTACTTC. Translated: CASSKGLYEQYF.

The V call is TRBV11-2, the J call TRBJ1-2; a weak D match, TRBD1 (5 bases). The length of the CDR3 is 15 residues. Trimming shortened V by 1 base and J by 1 base, and 10 bases separated the two germline ends. Germline V CDR1 and CDR2: SGHAT, FQNNGV. CDR3 loop: CASSLARARNYGYTF. CDR3 coding DNA: TGTGCCAGCAGCTTAGCCAGGGCCCGTAACTATGGCTACACCTTC.

By sample share, this clone is medium-sized. J is TRBJ2-2 and V is TRBV20-1, with 7 bases aligning to TRBD2. Losses at the gene ends were 1 base for V and 1 base for J; bases not matched to a gene: 15. The CDR3 extends over 19 amino acids. From germline, CDR1 is DFQATT and CDR2 SNEGSKA (reference sequence). CDR3 sequence (DNA): TGCAGTGCTAGAGCGACACTTGGCGGGAGTGGGGGGAACACCGGGGAGCTGTTTTTT. Encoded protein: CSARATLGGSGGNTGELFF.

This clone was counted at least ten times. This chain uses TRBV9 with TRBJ2-3; 7 bases agree with TRBD2. The V segment lost 0 bases and the J segment 4 bases; nucleotides outside the gene matches: 8. CDR1 SGDLS and CDR2 YYNGEE come from the germline V gene. The CDR3 loop spans 16 amino acids. The CDR3, as DNA: TGTGCCAGCAGCGTAGAAAGTGGAGCGGGACCAGATACGCAGTATTTT. This encodes CASSVESGAGPDTQYF.

This clone has ten or more counts. The chain has TRBV18 and TRBJ2-3; 10 positions match TRBD2. CDR3 length: 20 amino acids. The V segment lost 1 base and the J segment 2 bases; nucleotides outside the gene matches: 15. The V gene's germline CDR1 is KGHSH and CDR2 LQKENI. DNA for the CDR3: TGTGCCAGCTCACCACGGACTAGCGGATTGTCGGACCAACACACAGATACGCAGTATTTT. This sequence encodes CASSPRTSGLSDQHTDTQYF.

This clone is medium-sized in the sample. This sequence joins TRBV11-2 and TRBJ1-3, with 7 bases fitting TRBD1. V was clipped by 5 bases and J by 2 bases; unmatched bases: 6. Germline CDR1 reads SGHAT; CDR2 reads FQNNGV. The CDR3 has 15 amino acids. CDR3 residues: CASSLTGKAGNTIYF. CDR3 sequence (DNA): TGTGCCAGCAGCCTGACAGGGAAGGCTGGAAACACCATATATTTT. Full variable domain (remainder filled in from reference TRBV11-2 and TRBJ1-3): EAGVAQSPRYKIIEKRQSVAFWCNPISGHATLYWYQQILGQGPKLLIQFQNNGVVDDSQLPKDRFSAERLKGVDSTLKIQPAKLEDSAVYLCASSLTGKAGNTIYFGEGSWLTVV.

The table lists this clone with many counts. V gene TRBV7-9 combines with J gene TRBJ2-4, with D perhaps matching TRBD1 or TRBD2 (5 bases each). The CDR3 contains 17 residues. V lost 4 bases, J lost 0 bases, and 16 bases lay in between. The germline V gene has CDR1 SEHNR and CDR2 FQNEAQ (reference sequence). CDR3 residues: CASSSKRGPKAKNIQYF. DNA for the CDR3: TGTGCCAGCAGCTCCAAGAGGGGACCAAAAGCCAAAAACATTCAGTACTTC.

This clone was detected ten times or more. This chain uses TRBV30 with TRBJ2-1, with a weak D call TRBD1 (6 bases). V lost 4 bases, J lost 6 bases, and 10 bases lay in between. The CDR3 totals 12 residues. CDR1 is GTSNPN, CDR2 SVGIG, per germline (reference sequence). The CDR3 DNA reads as TGTGCCTGGACTCTAGGGGGCAATGAGCAGTTCTTC. As protein: CAWTLGGNEQFF.

In nucleotides, the CDR3 is TGTGCCAGCAGCTTAGTAGGGGAGACCCAGTACTTC. It codes for CASSLVGETQYF. The V call is TRBV7-9, the J call TRBJ2-5; D is undetermined. CDR1 is SEHNR and CDR2 is FQNEAQ in the germline V gene (reference sequence). The CDR3 covers 12 residues. Trimming left V 1 base short and J 5 bases short, with 5 bases between.

This clone was counted ten times or more. The V call is TRBV7-9, the J call TRBJ2-6; no clear D gene. V gave up 6 bases and J gave up 2 bases, with 11 bases separating them. This CDR3 has 15 residues. CDR1 is SEHNR and CDR2 is FQNEAQ in the germline V gene (reference sequence). The CDR3 here is CASSSPFPGANVLTF. CDR3 nucleotides: TGTGCCAGCAGTTCCCCCTTTCCTGGGGCCAACGTCCTGACTTTC.

This chain joins TRBV20-1 and TRBJ2-6, with D tentatively TRBD1 (6 bases). CDR1 DFQATT and CDR2 SNEGSKA come from the germline V gene (reference sequence). CDR3 length equals 16 residues. Trimming stripped 4 bases from V and 0 bases from J, with 13 bases between. CDR3 residues: CSATTGGPSGANVLTF. CDR3 nucleotide sequence: TGCAGTGCTACGACAGGAGGTCCCTCTGGGGCCAACGTCCTGACTTTC.